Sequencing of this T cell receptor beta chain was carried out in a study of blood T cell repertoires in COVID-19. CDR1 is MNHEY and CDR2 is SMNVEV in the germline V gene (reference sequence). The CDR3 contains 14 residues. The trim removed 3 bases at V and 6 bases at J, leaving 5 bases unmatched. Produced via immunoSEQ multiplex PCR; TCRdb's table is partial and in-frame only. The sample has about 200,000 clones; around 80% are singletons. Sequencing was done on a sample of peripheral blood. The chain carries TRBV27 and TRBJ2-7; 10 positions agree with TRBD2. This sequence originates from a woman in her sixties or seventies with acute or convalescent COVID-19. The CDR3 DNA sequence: TGTGCCAGCAGTTTCCTAGCGGGAGAAACCGAGCAGTACTTC. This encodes CASSFLAGETEQYF.